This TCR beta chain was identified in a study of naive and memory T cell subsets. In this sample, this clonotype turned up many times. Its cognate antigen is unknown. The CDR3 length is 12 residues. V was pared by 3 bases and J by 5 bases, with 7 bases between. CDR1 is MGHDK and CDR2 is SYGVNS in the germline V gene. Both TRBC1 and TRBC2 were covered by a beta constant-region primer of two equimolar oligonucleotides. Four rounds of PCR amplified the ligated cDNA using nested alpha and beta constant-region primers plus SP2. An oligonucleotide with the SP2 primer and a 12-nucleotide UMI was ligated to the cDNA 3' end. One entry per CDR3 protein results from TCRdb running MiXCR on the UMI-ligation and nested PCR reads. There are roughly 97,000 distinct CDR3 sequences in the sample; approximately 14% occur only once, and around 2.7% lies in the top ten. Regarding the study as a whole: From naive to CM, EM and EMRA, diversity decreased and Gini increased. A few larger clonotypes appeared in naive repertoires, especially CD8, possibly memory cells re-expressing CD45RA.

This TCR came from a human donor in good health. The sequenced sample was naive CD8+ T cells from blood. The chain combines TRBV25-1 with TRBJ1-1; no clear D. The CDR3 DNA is TGTGCCAGCAGTGATCGGGGAACTGAAGCTTTCTTT. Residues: CASSDRGTEAFF.